The 4 T cell receptor beta chains given below trace back to one sample, sequenced in a study of shared clonotypes between healthy human individuals. Naive CD8 cells lacked CD45RO and underwent positive selection for CCR7, leaving out terminally differentiated effector memory CD45RA+ cells. The data were produced by immunoSEQ multiplex PCR, yet TCRdb's version contains in-frame clones alone and is incomplete. Among millions of clones listed, over 85% were seen once. Sequenced: naive CD8+ T cells sorted from blood. The receptors were sampled from a man in his late teens or twenties in good health.

This sequence joins TRBV2 and TRBJ2-4, with D hard to call. Germline V CDR1 and CDR2: SNHLY, FYNNEI. CDR3 length equals 19 residues. The V gene lost 2 bases and the J gene lost 0 bases, with 20 bases spanning the gap. The CDR3 DNA is TGTGCCAGCAGTGAACACAGTGACTCCGTCGAACTAGCCAAAAACATTCAGTACTTC. It yields the protein CASSEHSDSVELAKNIQYF.

The V and J genes are TRBV11-2 and TRBJ2-7; 9 bases match TRBD1. CDR3 length: 15 amino acids. The trim removed 2 bases at V and 2 bases at J, leaving 4 bases unmatched. Germline CDR1 and CDR2: SGHAT and FQNNGV. The CDR3 sequence is CASSLPGQGAYEQYF. The CDR3 DNA follows: TGTGCCAGCAGCTTACCGGGACAGGGAGCCTACGAGCAGTACTTC.

V gene TRBV5-5 combines with J gene TRBJ2-7; weak D call: TRBD1 (5 bases). The CDR3 spans 15 residues. CDR1 is SGHKS and CDR2 is YYEKEE in the germline V gene (reference sequence). V lost 3 bases and J 2 bases, leaving 15 bases between the germline ends. The CDR3 protein is CASSSMTDTTYEQYF. CDR3 sequence (DNA): TGTGCCAGCAGCTCTATGACGGACACCACCTACGAGCAGTACTTC.

The genes are TRBV27 and TRBJ2-3; either TRBD1 or TRBD2 may supply D (6 bases each). CDR3 length: 16 amino acids. Per germline, CDR1 MNHEY and CDR2 SMNVEV (reference sequence). Trimming left V 2 bases short and J 1 base short, with 13 bases between. This chain's CDR3 is CASSLLQGGGTDTQYF. CDR3 nucleotide sequence: TGTGCCAGCAGTTTACTACAGGGCGGGGGCACAGATACGCAGTATTTT.